This T cell receptor beta chain was documented in a study of technical replicates of blood from a handful of donors. V trimming: 2 bases; J trimming: 4 bases; junction bases outside the gene matches: 10. The V gene's germline CDR1 is SGHTA and CDR2 FQGTGA. This CDR3 is 18 amino acids long. The assay was immunoSEQ multiplex PCR, and TCRdb's table has in-frame clones only and misses some. Counted here are around 69,000 clones, around 97% occurring once; the ten biggest clones make up around 0.22%. The chain links TRBV7-3 to TRBJ2-2, with 10 bases identical to TRBD2. The TCR was taken from a human donor in good health. The source material was T cells isolated from PBMCs. CDR3 protein: CASSLSVSGGIVTGELFF. Written as DNA, the CDR3 is TGTGCCAGCAGCTTATCTGTTAGCGGGGGGATCGTCACCGGGGAGCTGTTTTTT.